The 3 T cell receptor beta chains listed next were all sequenced from one sample in a study of molecular identifiers for immune sequencing clone quantification. In TCRdb, the PCR reads were re-called with MiXCR into one record per CDR3 protein. This sample has 50,000 or so distinct CDR3 sequences; about 23% occur once, and the top ten carry under 2%. The source material was naive CD8+ T cells from blood, with Jurkat cell RNA spiked in. As to subset: FACS-sorted CD8+CD4-CCR7+CD45RA+ naive T cells. The receptors were gathered from a human donor in good health. Some libraries in this study had Jurkat cell RNA spiked in.

This clonotype was recorded many times. The J gene is TRBJ2-1, the V gene TRBV20-1; the match to TRBD1 covers 8 bases. CDR1 and CDR2 (germline): DFQATT, SNEGSKA (reference sequence). The CDR3 is 14 amino acids. CDR3 bases: TGCAGCCAAACAGGGACAGGCTGGGGGAATGAGCAGTTCTTC. Protein sequence: CSQTGTGWGNEQFF.

In regard to this clonotype: This may stem from a read error, because a much larger clone lies one nucleotide away. J is TRBJ1-5 and V is TRBV24-1, with a possible D match to TRBD1 (6 bases). In germline, CDR1 is KGHDR, CDR2 SFDVKD. With 0 bases removed from V and 0 bases from J, the gap between germline ends came to 23 bases. The CDR3 is 21 residues long. CDR3 amino acids: CATSDLTISGVDLHSNQPQHF. CDR3 DNA: TGTGCCACCAGTGATTTGACCATCTCAGGGGTGGATTTGCATAGCAATCAGCCCCAGCATTTT.

This clonotype was observed at least ten times. The gene calls are TRBV13 and TRBJ1-1; 9 positions match TRBD1. Germline-derived CDR1 and CDR2 are PRHDT and FYEKMQ (reference sequence). The CDR3 runs to 15 residues. Trimming at V came to 5 bases and at J to 3 bases, leaving 7 bases not matched to a gene. The CDR3: CASSPRGQGHTEAFF. The CDR3 bases are TGTGCCAGCAGCCCACGGGGACAGGGTCACACTGAAGCTTTCTTT.